This T cell receptor beta chain emerged from a study of cytomegalovirus exposure and HLA in healthy donors. Across the whole study: The early release's HLA-typed donors yielded approximately 85 million unique TCRs.

Whole-study results and caveats: Sequencing depth across donors, presence/absence analyses assumed, was roughly uniform. Some TCR beta chains (approximately 180 of them) were listed as cytomegalovirus-associated. Researchers reported in a later analysis that a missense DCLRE1C variant was tied to TCR beta V- and J-gene trimming.

This CDR3 region has 14 residues. Looked up from germline, CDR1 is SGDLS and CDR2 is YYNGEE. V trimming: 0 bases; J trimming: 7 bases; junction bases outside the gene matches: 6. The PCR had 60 Vbeta and 13 Jbeta primers. Produced via immunoSEQ multiplex PCR; TCRdb's table is partial and in-frame only. The data contain 70,000 to 95,000 clones, about three fifths of them singletons. On this clone: What it recognizes is unknown.

The TCR sequence derives from a woman aged 30 to 39 in good health and CMV-seropositive. The rearrangement joins TRBV9 to TRBJ1-1; 7 bases align to TRBD1. Material: PBMCs. This chain's CDR3 is CASSVETGTSEAFF. DNA for the CDR3: TGTGCCAGCAGCGTAGAGACAGGGACGAGTGAAGCTTTCTTT.